This T cell receptor (beta chain) was captured in a study of PD-L1 blockade in urothelial cancer. Study context: Patients with male sex and bladder-origin urothelial cancer accounted for most of the 29 enrolled. The researchers analyzed blood 3 weeks (second dose) and 6 weeks after treatment start.

Described time point: pretreatment peripheral blood. This CDR3 region has 19 residues. The ends lost 6 bases at V and 0 bases at J; junction bases unmatched: 12. CDR1 MDHEN and CDR2 SYDVKM come from the germline V gene. Clones were sequenced by immunoSEQ multiplex PCR, and TCRdb holds only the in-frame ones, with some missing. The sample consists of about 50,000 clones, about four fifths of them appearing once. Sample: PBMCs, taken around atezolizumab (anti-PD-L1) treatment. This sequence originates from a man in his sixties or seventies with urothelial cancer. The chain employs TRBV28 and TRBJ2-1; 12 bases align to TRBD2. The CDR3 coding sequence is TGTGCCAGCAGCTTCCGGGGACTAGCGGGCCCTAGCTCCTACAATGAGCAGTTCTTC. It specifies CASSFRGLAGPSSYNEQFF.